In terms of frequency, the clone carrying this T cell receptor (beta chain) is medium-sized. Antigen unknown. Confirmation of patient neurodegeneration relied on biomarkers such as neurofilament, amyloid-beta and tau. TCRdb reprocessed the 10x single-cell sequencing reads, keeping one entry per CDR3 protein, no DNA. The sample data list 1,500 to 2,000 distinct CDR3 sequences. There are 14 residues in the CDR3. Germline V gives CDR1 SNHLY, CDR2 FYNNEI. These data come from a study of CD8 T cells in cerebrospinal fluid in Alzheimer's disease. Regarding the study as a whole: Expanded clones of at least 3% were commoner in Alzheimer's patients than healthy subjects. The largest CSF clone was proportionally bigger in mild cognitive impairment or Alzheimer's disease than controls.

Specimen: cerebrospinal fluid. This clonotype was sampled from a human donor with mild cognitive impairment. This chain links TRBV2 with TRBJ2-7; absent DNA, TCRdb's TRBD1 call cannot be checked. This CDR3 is CASIPGQGVYEQYF.